A single sample gave rise to the 15 T cell receptor beta chains below, sequenced in a study of human T cells and chemical hapten exposure. Indicated time point: pre-sensitization, week 0. Treatment reported: therapeutic diphenylcyclopropenone sensitization with weekly scalp DPC. TCRdb used MiXCR to reprocess the RACE reads, holding one entry per CDR3 protein. The sample includes around 180,000 distinct CDR3 sequences, around 30% seen only once; the top ten take just under 3%. The starting material was whole blood, obtained in connection with sensitization to the hapten diphenylcyclopropenone (DPC). The source is a young woman with alopecia areata. Some clones in this sample may be carry-over from other donors' samples.

This clonotype appeared a few times. This chain uses TRBV28 with TRBJ1-1; tentative D call: TRBD1 (5 bases). This CDR3 spans 11 amino acids. The V end was cut by 10 bases, the J end by 9 bases, with 15 bases between. Germline V gene data show CDR1 as MDHEN and CDR2 as SYDVKM. The CDR3 DNA reads TGTGCCACCCGATATTCGGGACAAGCTTTCTTT. Its translation: CATRYSGQAFF.

This chain links TRBV24-1 with TRBJ2-7, with TRBD2 identical over 8 bases. Germline assignment: CDR1 KGHDR and CDR2 SFDVKD. The CDR3 is 13 amino acids. V trimming: 12 bases; J trimming: 3 bases; junction bases outside the gene matches: 9. As DNA, the CDR3 is TGTGCCGCCTCGCGGGGGGCCAACTACGAGCAGTACTTC. Protein product: CAASRGANYEQYF.

This clonotype was recorded a few times. The chain carries TRBV7-9 and TRBJ2-3; D possibly corresponds to TRBD1 (5 bases). The CDR3 consists of 15 residues. The V and J ends lost 1 base and 2 bases respectively, with 10 bases between them. The germline V gene encodes CDR1 SEHNR and CDR2 FQNEAQ (reference sequence). For the CDR3, the DNA is TGTGCCAGCAGCTTAGGACAGAACATCACAGATACGCAGTATTTT. It yields the protein CASSLGQNITDTQYF.

V and J are TRBV4-3 and TRBJ2-7; a weak D match, TRBD1 (6 bases). Germline lookup yields CDR1 LGHNA and CDR2 YSLEER. The germline V and J ends were trimmed by 0 bases and 7 bases, with 16 bases remaining between them. The CDR3 contains 15 residues. The CDR3 DNA sequence: TGCGCCAGCAGCCAAGATTTGGGACAAGCGAGGGAGCAGTACTTC. Protein: CASSQDLGQAREQYF.

The genes are TRBV6-5 and TRBJ1-1; D not resolved. The V end was cut by 8 bases, the J end by 1 base, with 8 bases between. Per the germline V gene, CDR1 is MNHEY and CDR2 is SVGAGI. The length of the CDR3 is 12 residues. The CDR3, as DNA: TGTGCCAGCGGATACCCGAACACTGAAGCTTTCTTT. This codes for CASGYPNTEAFF.

The rearrangement uses TRBV29-1 and TRBJ2-3; 7 nucleotides agree with TRBD2. With V trimmed by 7 bases and J by 0 bases, 7 bases remained unmatched. This CDR3 is 14 amino acids long. From germline, CDR1 is SQVTM and CDR2 ANQGSEA. The CDR3 protein is CSAPSGASTDTQYF. CDR3 nucleotides: TGCAGCGCCCCCAGCGGGGCTAGCACAGATACGCAGTATTTT.

The chain uses TRBV6-2 or TRBV6-3 and TRBJ1-1; the match to TRBD1 covers 7 bases. The germline gives CDR1 MNHEY, CDR2 SVGEGT. This CDR3 is 16 amino acids long. V shed 0 bases and J 0 bases; nucleotides not matched to a gene: 4. CDR3 sequence: CASSYSKGGLNTEAFF. The CDR3 DNA sequence: TGTGCCAGCAGTTACTCGAAAGGGGGCTTGAACACTGAAGCTTTCTTT.

This chain joins TRBV7-9 and TRBJ2-7; D is undetermined. Germline CDR1 reads SEHNR; CDR2 reads FQNEAQ (reference sequence). The CDR3 sequence is 12 residues long. Trimming left V 4 bases short and J 2 bases short, with 6 bases between. The CDR3 spells CASSSQAYEQYF. The CDR3 nucleotides read TGTGCCAGCAGCTCTCAGGCCTACGAGCAGTACTTC. The whole variable domain, remainder taken from reference TRBV7-9 and TRBJ2-7, is DTGVSQNPRHKITKRGQNVTFRCDPISEHNRLYWYRQTLGQGPEFLTYFQNEAQLEKSRLLSDRFSAERPKGSFSTLEIQRTEQGDSAMYLCASSSQAYEQYFGPGTRLTVT.

A few counts support this clonotype. The rearrangement links TRBV28 to TRBJ1-1, with D unresolved. The germline V gene has CDR1 MDHEN and CDR2 SYDVKM. Deletions cut 6 bases from V and 6 bases from J, with 14 bases between. The CDR3 loop spans 13 amino acids. DNA of the CDR3: TGTGCCAGCAGCTATCTGGGGAATCCTGAAGCTTTCTTT. It yields the protein CASSYLGNPEAFF.

This chain uses TRBV7-8 with TRBJ2-4, with D tentatively TRBD1 (6 bases). The length of the CDR3 is 13 residues. Looked up from germline, CDR1 is SGHVS and CDR2 is FQNEAQ. V dropped 1 base and J dropped 6 bases, with 7 bases sitting between them. In nucleotides, the CDR3 is TGTGCCAGCAGCTTAGTACAGGGAAACATTCAGTACTTC. Its translation: CASSLVQGNIQYF.

The V and J genes are TRBV21-1 and TRBJ1-5; the table's D call TRBD1 went unverified against the DNA. TRBV21-1 is described as a pseudogene. This CDR3 has 17 residues. This CDR3 is CASSPRLQGYSNQPQHF. The CDR3, as DNA: TGTGCCAGCAGCCCCCGTTTACAGGGTTATAGCAATCAGCCCCAGCATTTT.

This clonotype was seen more than once but under ten times. The V and J genes are TRBV19 and TRBJ2-2; D gene unclear. The CDR3 runs to 16 residues. The V gene lost 3 bases and the J gene lost 0 bases, with 11 bases spanning the gap. CDR1 and CDR2 from the germline V gene are LNHDA and SQIVND (reference sequence). This CDR3 is CASSILLGTNTGELFF. Written as DNA, the CDR3 is TGTGCCAGTAGTATCCTCCTCGGAACGAACACCGGGGAGCTGTTTTTT.

This clonotype was found a few times. The chain couples TRBV11-2 to TRBJ2-3; 10 bases match TRBD2. Germline V gene lookup returns CDR1 SGHAT and CDR2 FQNNGV. With V trimmed by 2 bases and J by 5 bases, 4 bases remained unmatched. There are 15 residues in the CDR3. The CDR3: CASSLLGLAKDTQYF. The CDR3 DNA is TGTGCCAGCAGCTTATTGGGACTAGCGAAAGATACGCAGTATTTT.

This clonotype was counted a few times. The genes are TRBV15 and TRBJ1-3; D is unresolved. The germline V and J ends were trimmed by 11 bases and 0 bases, with 8 bases remaining between them. This CDR3 has 12 residues. Germline CDR1 reads LNHNV; CDR2 reads YYDKDF (reference sequence). CDR3 residues: CASKASGNTIYF. CDR3 in DNA: TGTGCCTCAAAGGCCTCTGGAAACACCATATATTTT.

This clonotype came up a few times. This sequence joins TRBV6-1 and TRBJ1-2; D is ambiguous. Germline V gene sequence: CDR1 MNHNS, CDR2 SASEGT. The ends were cut back, 0 bases at V and 5 bases at J, with 7 bases in the middle. The CDR3 runs 13 residues. This CDR3 reads CASSEAIRYGYTF. The CDR3 nucleotides read TGTGCCAGCAGTGAAGCAATTCGTTATGGCTACACCTTC.